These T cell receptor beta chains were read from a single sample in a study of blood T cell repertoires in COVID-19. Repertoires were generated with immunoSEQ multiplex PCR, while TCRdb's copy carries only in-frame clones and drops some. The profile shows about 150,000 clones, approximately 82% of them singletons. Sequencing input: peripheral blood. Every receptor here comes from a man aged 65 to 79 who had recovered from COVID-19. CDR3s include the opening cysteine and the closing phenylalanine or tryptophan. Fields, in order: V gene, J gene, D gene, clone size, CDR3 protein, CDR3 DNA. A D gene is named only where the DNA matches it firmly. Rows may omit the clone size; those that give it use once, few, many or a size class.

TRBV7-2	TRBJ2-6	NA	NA	CASSLGPGYSGANVLTF	TGTGCCAGCAGCTTAGGTCCAGGGTACTCTGGGGCCAACGTCCTGACTTTC
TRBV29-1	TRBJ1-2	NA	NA	CSVRDGTAYGYTF	TGCAGCGTAAGGGACGGGACTGCCTATGGCTACACCTTC
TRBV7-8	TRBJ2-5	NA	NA	CASSFAGQETQYF	TGTGCCAGCAGCTTCGCGGGACAAGAGACCCAGTACTTC
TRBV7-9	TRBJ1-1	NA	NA	CASSSQGVNTEAFF	TGTGCCAGCAGCTCACAGGGAGTGAACACTGAAGCTTTCTTT
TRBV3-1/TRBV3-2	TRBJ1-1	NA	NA	CASSPSDSRMNTEAFF	TGTGCCAGCAGCCCCTCTGACTCAAGAATGAACACTGAAGCTTTCTTT
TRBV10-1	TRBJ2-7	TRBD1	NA	CASSDPGTGIYEQYF	TGCGCCAGCAGTGATCCCGGGACAGGGATCTACGAGCAGTACTTC
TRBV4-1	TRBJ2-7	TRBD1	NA	CASSHATGGGYEQYF	TGCGCCAGCAGCCATGCGACAGGGGGGGGCTACGAGCAGTACTTC
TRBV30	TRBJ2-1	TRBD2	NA	CAWSVSGSANEQFF	TGTGCCTGGAGTGTTAGCGGGAGTGCGAATGAGCAGTTCTTC
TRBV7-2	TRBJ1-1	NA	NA	CASSLGATLNTEAFF	TGTGCCAGCAGCTTAGGGGCCACCTTGAACACTGAAGCTTTCTTT
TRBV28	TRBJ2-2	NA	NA	CASSVRTGELFF	TGTGCCAGTTCTGTCCGGACCGGGGAGCTGTTTTTT
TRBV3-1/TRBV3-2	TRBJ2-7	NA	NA	CASSQDRGVWEQYF	TGTGCCAGCAGCCAAGACAGGGGGGTTTGGGAGCAGTACTTC
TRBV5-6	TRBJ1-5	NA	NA	CASSSGQHNQPQHF	TGTGCCAGCAGCTCCGGACAGCACAATCAGCCCCAGCATTTT
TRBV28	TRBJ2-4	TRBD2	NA	CASSPGLASIQYF	TGTGCCAGCAGTCCAGGACTAGCGAGCATTCAGTACTTC
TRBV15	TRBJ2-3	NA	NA	CATSRAGGTDTQYF	TGTGCCACCAGCAGAGCGGGAGGCACAGATACGCAGTATTTT
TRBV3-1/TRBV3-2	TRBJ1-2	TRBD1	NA	CASSPGQGVSGYTF	TGTGCCAGCAGCCCAGGACAGGGAGTAAGTGGCTACACCTTC
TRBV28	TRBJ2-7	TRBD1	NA	CASSSGQGWNEQYF	TGTGCCAGCAGTTCGGGACAGGGGTGGAACGAGCAGTACTTC
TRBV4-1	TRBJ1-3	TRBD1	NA	CASSQPGQGRGNTIYF	TGCGCCAGCAGCCAGCCGGGACAGGGACGTGGAAACACCATATATTTT
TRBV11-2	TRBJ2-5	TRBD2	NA	CASSQGSSGRIITETQYF	TGTGCCAGCAGCCAAGGGTCTAGCGGGAGAATCATTACGGAGACCCAGTACTTC
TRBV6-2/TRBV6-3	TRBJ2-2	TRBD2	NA	CASSPAGVRDTGELFF	TGTGCCAGCAGCCCCGCGGGGGTCAGGGACACCGGGGAGCTGTTTTTT
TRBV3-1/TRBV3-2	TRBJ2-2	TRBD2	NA	CASSQDKASGIPGELFF	TGTGCCAGCAGCCAAGATAAGGCTAGCGGGATCCCCGGGGAGCTGTTTTTT
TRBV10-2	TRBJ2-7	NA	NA	CASRQGTSYEQYF	TGCGCCAGCAGACAGGGTACGAGCTACGAGCAGTACTTC
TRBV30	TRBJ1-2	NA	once	CAWSRGRYGYTF	TGTGCCTGGAGTAGAGGGAGGTATGGCTACACCTTC
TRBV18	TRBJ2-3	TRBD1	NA	CASSLDKGTGRDTQYF	TGTGCCAGCTCACTCGACAAGGGGACAGGACGGGATACGCAGTATTTT
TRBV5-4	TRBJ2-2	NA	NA	CASSTGQYTGELFF	TGTGCCAGCAGCACCGGACAGTACACCGGGGAGCTGTTTTTT
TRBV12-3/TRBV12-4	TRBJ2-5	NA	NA	CASSPMRKETQYF	TGTGCCAGCAGTCCTATGAGAAAAGAGACCCAGTACTTC
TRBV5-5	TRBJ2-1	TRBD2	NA	CASSLEVAGGPINNEQFF	TGTGCCAGCAGCTTGGAGGTAGCGGGAGGGCCGATCAACAATGAGCAGTTCTTC
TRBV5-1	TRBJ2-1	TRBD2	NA	CASSVGTRNNEQFF	TGCGCCAGCAGCGTAGGGACTAGAAACAATGAGCAGTTCTTC
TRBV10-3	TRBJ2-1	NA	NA	CAIGSASNEQFF	TGTGCCATCGGGAGCGCAAGCAATGAGCAGTTCTTC
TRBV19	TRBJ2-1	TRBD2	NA	CASSINERGNEQFF	TGTGCCAGTAGTATAAATGAGCGGGGCAATGAGCAGTTCTTC
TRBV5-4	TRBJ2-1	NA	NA	CASSSSTSASYNEQFF	NA
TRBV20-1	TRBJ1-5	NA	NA	CSASLPPSNQPQHF	TGCAGTGCTAGTCTCCCTCCTAGCAATCAGCCCCAGCATTTT
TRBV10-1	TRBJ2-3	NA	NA	CASSVASPDTQYF	TGCGCCAGCAGTGTCGCTAGCCCAGATACGCAGTATTTT
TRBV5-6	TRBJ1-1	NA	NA	CASSPWGDAIRAFF	TGTGCCAGCAGCCCTTGGGGGGACGCCATTCGCGCTTTCTTT
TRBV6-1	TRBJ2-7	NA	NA	CASSEAGGGPRDYEQYF	TGTGCCAGCAGTGAAGCGGGGGGGGGCCCGAGGGACTACGAGCAGTACTTC
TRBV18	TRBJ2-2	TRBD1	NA	CASSRDRGTGELFF	TGTGCCAGCTCACGGGACAGGGGCACCGGGGAGCTGTTTTTT
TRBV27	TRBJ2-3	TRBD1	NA	CASSPRTGTDTQYF	TGTGCCAGCAGTCCACGGACAGGGACAGATACGCAGTATTTT
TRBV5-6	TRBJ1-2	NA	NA	CASSLVQGPYGYTF	TGTGCCAGCAGCTTGGTTCAGGGGCCCTATGGCTACACCTTC
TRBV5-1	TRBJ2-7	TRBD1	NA	CASSSRQGSQEQYF	TGCGCCAGCAGCTCGAGACAGGGGTCCCAGGAGCAGTACTTC
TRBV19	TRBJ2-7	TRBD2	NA	CASSTGVSGIVPYEQYF	TGTGCCAGTAGTACCGGTGTTAGCGGGATTGTTCCCTACGAGCAGTACTTC
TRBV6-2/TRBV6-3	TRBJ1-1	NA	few	CASSYGGASGAEAFF	TGTGCCAGCAGTTACGGGGGGGCCTCTGGCGCTGAAGCTTTCTTT
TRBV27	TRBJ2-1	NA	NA	CASSLKSDSYEQFF	TGTGCCAGCAGTTTAAAGTCGGACAGTTATGAGCAGTTCTTC
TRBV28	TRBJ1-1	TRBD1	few	CASSAALRQGTEAFF	TGTGCCAGCAGTGCAGCCTTAAGACAGGGCACTGAAGCTTTCTTT
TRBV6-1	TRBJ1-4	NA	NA	CASSADLYATNEKLFF	TGTGCCAGCAGTGCCGACTTATACGCAACTAATGAAAAACTGTTTTTT
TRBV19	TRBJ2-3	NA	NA	CASSSVYSSGTGDTQYF	TGTGCCAGTAGTAGCGTCTACTCTTCTGGAACCGGGGATACGCAGTATTTT
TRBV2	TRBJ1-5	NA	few	CASSEQGINQPQHF	TGTGCCAGCAGTGAACAGGGCATCAATCAGCCCCAGCATTTT
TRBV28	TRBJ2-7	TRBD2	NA	CASRPRRREDYEQYF	TGTGCCAGCAGACCCAGACGGCGGGAGGACTACGAGCAGTACTTC
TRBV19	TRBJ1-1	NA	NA	CASAQGRNTEAFF	TGTGCCAGTGCACAGGGACGGAACACTGAAGCTTTCTTT
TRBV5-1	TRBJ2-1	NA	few	CASSLNFNSYNEQFF	TGCGCCAGCAGCTTGAACTTTAACTCCTACAATGAGCAGTTCTTC
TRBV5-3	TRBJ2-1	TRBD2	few	CARSSAKGLAVSYNEQFF	TGTGCCAGAAGCTCCGCGAAGGGACTAGCGGTCTCCTACAATGAGCAGTTCTTC
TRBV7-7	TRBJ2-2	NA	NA	CASSQIGGPTGELFF	TGTGCTAGCAGCCAAATCGGAGGTCCCACCGGGGAGCTGTTTTTT
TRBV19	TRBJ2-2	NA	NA	CASTGQSANTGELFF	TGTGCCAGTACAGGACAGAGCGCGAACACCGGGGAGCTGTTTTTT